This T cell receptor beta chain derives from a study of cytomegalovirus exposure and HLA in healthy donors. With 60 Vbeta and 13 Jbeta primers, the PCR was carried out. TCRdb's table, derived via immunoSEQ multiplex PCR, lists solely in-frame clones and lacks some. The profile shows about 160,000 clones, around four fifths of them singletons. The sequenced material came from PBMCs. The sequence came from a young woman in good health and CMV-seronegative.

The CDR3 region is CASSNRDRVGEQYF. In DNA form, the CDR3 reads TGTGCCAGCAGCAACCGGGACAGAGTTGGCGAGCAGTACTTC. The J gene is TRBJ2-7, the V gene TRBV11-2; 7 bases are a match to TRBD1. The CDR3 runs to 14 residues. The trim removed 5 bases at V and 6 bases at J, leaving 10 bases unmatched. From germline, CDR1 is SGHAT and CDR2 FQNNGV.